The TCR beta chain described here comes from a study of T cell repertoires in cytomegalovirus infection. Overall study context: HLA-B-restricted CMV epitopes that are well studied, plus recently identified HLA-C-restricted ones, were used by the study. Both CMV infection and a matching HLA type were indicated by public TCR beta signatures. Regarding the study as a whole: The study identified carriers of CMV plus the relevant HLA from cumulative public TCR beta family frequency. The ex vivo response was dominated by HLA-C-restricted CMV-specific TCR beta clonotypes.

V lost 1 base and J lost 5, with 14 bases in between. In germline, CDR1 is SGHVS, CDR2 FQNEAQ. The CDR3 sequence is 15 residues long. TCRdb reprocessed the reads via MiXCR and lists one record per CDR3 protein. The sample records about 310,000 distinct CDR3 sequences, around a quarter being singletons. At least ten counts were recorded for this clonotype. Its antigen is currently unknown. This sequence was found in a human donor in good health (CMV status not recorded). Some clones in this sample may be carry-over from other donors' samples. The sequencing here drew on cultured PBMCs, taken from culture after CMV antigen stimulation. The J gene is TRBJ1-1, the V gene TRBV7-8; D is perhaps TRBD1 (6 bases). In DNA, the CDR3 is TGTGCCAGCAGCTTAGACAGGGCTGGGAGGACTGAAGCTTTCTTT. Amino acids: CASSLDRAGRTEAFF.